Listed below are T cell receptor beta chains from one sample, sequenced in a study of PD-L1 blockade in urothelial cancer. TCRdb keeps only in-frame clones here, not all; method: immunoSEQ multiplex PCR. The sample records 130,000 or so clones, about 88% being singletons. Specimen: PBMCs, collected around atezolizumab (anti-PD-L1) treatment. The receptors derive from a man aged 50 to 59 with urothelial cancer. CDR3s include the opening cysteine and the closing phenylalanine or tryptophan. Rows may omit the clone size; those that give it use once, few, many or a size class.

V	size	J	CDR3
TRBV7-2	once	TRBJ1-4	CASSLEGVAGGQLFF
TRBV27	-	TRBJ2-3	CASSPFLVTDTQYF
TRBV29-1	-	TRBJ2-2	CSAGQMNTGELFF
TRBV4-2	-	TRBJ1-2	CASSQDPGQGGGYTF
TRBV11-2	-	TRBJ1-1	CASSLKRGTEAFF
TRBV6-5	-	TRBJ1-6	CASSYSGQWKNSPLHF
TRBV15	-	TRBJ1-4	CATSKQGLGKLFF
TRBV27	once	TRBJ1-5	CASGGQVNQPQHF
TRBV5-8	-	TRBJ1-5	CASSLASGLKNNQPQHF
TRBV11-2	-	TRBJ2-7	CASSLERLAGFYEQYF
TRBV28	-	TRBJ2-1	CASRSTSENEQFF
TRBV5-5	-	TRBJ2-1	CASSSGQGSYNEQFF
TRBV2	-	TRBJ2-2	CASRKGTSRNTGELFF
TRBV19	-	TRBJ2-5	CASSADRGPIVQETQYF
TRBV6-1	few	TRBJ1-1	CASSRTDSMLTFF
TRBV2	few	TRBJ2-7	CASRDRSSYEQYF
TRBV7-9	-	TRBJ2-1	CASSLGGVLADYNEQFF
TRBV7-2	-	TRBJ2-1	CASSLGLAGVANEQFF
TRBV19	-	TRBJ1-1	CASRSGGGGITEAFF
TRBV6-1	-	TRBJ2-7	CASRQSYEQYF
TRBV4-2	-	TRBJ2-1	CASSLTGQLSDEQFF
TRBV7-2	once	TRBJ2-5	CASSLQPRRLRETQYF
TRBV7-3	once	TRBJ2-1	CASSGGPGEQFF
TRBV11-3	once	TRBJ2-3	CASSLDQGTRVGDTQYF
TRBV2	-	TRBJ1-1	CASSKRFEAFF
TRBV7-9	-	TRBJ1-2	CASSLGDSRHGYTF
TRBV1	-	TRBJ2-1	CTSSQDLEEREIPSYNEQFF
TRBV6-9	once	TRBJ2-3	CASSFGLPDTQYF
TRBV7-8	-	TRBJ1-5	CASSIGQGNQPQHF
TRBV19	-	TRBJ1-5	CASSHRSDRSYSNQPQHF
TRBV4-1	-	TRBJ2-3	CASSQHTYRGISTDTQYF
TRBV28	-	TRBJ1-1	CASSYRANTEAFF
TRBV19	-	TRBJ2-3	CASSVRHEGSVDTQYF
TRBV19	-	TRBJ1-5	CASSKQEGFQPQHF
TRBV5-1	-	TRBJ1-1	CASRGGPEAFF
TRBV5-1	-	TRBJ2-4	CASSVLGLNEKSIQYF
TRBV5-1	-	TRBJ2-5	CASSSALSRGQETQYF
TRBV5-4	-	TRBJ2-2	CASSAGTTGELFF